This section outlines one T cell receptor beta chain sequence together with its context. Profiled with immunoSEQ multiplex PCR; TCRdb holds only in-frame clones, not every one. The repertoire holds around 40,000 clones, with approximately 80% as singletons. This specimen comes from a study of OX40 agonist ivuxolimab in advanced cancers. Overall study context: A male proportion of around 86% was recorded, with mean age about 60 years and range about 20 to 85.

With 1 base clipped from V and 4 bases from J, the junction kept 1 base outside the gene matches. The germline V gene has CDR1 SGDLS and CDR2 YYNGEE. The CDR3 is made up of 13 amino acids. Sequencing used CD4+ or CD8+ T cells sorted from blood, obtained in a trial of the OX40 agonist ivuxolimab. The sequence came from an adult with an advanced solid tumor such as melanoma, head and neck, liver or kidney cancer. The V gene is TRBV9, the J gene TRBJ1-1; TRBD1 agrees at 7 bases. As DNA, the CDR3 is TGTGCCAGCAGCGTACAGGGGGGCACTGAAGCTTTCTTT. Protein product: CASSVQGGTEAFF.